The TCR beta chain described here comes from a study of monozygotic twins with inflammatory bowel disease (dated by TCRdb to the late 2010s). Regarding the study in general: The complete study included approximately 28 monozygotic twin pairs: 19 IBD-discordant Danish pairs and nine German pairs, of which four were IBD-concordant and five were IBD-discordant. The search for disease-associated traits relied mainly on comparing, within discordant pairs, IBD patients with their genetically identical healthy co-twins. Each individual had, on average, about 151 000 unique TCRalpha sequences and 181 000 unique TCRbeta sequences available for analysis. Study-wide findings and limitations: No single strong signal or clonotype linked to IBD turned up in the results, so the idea that one exists was not supported. Distinction between different T cell subtypes could not be achieved in the analysis. Fewer clonotypes were shared with other individuals by IBD patients than by healthy twins, most markedly in patients showing signs of disease activity. No difference in repertoire similarity was observed between concordant and discordant twins, possibly owing to limited statistical power. Differing immunosuppressive treatments among patients may have added background noise and inter-individual variability to the repertoires. Measured by the inverse Simpson index, TCRbeta repertoire diversity was lower in IBD patients than in their healthy co-twins.

Spanning cysteine to phenylalanine, the CDR3 consists of 15 amino acids. No DNA was logged. With regard to this clonotype: What this receptor recognizes is not known.

From each donor, an approximately 2.3 ml peripheral blood sample was collected into PAXgene tubes and kept at -80 degrees C. Without T cell sorting, total RNA was isolated from whole blood using the PAXgene blood miRNA kit on an automated QIAcube. Peripheral blood from monozygotic twin pairs concordant or discordant for inflammatory bowel disease was subjected to deep TCRalpha and TCRbeta repertoire profiling with unique molecular barcoding. Smoking habits were recorded for all twin pairs, and each individual was classified as a current, former or never smoker. Library creation used 5' RACE. Each TCR library was prepared from about 4,000 ng of total RNA. For each sample, cDNA synthesis with SMARTScribe reverse transcriptase was split into eight separate reactions. Unique molecular identifiers containing a 6-nucleotide sample barcode were introduced through template switching during cDNA synthesis. Amplification of TCRalpha and TCRbeta cDNA involved two nested PCRs of roughly 17 and 9 cycles, and each PCR was followed by bead purification. Before amplification, the cDNA was treated with uracil DNA-glycosylase and purified using the QIAquick PCR purification kit. The second PCR was the step at which Illumina TruSeq-compatible adapters and sample-specific barcodes were added. Library quality and concentration were checked on TapeStation and Qubit, and libraries were pooled at 5 ng each. The pooled libraries were sequenced with 2 x 100 bp reads and custom sequencing primers on an Illumina HiSeq2500 single-index Rapid Run. In the original analysis: UMI-based consensus assembly with MiGEC version 1.2.6 was used to correct PCR and sequencing errors. MiXCR version 2.1.1 handled V(D)J alignment, clonotype assembly and CDR3 extraction. To normalise gene usage, clonotype sharing and MAIT/NKT TCR abundance, the top 1000, 10 000 and 20 000 clonotypes in each sample were analysed. Diversity was computed as the inverse Simpson index with the vegan R package after downsampling to 27 000 UMIs. Paired Mann-Whitney U tests were applied to discordant twin pairs, and Benjamini-Hochberg correction was used for multiple testing. Reprocessed by TCRdb, the reads give a single entry per CDR3 protein sequence, without DNA. Clone size and V and J calls follow TCRdb, not the original study. This sample's table carries 300,000 to 400,000 distinct CDR3 sequences. Of the sample, 2% to 2.5% falls within the top ten clones.

Sequencing used blood. The clonotype originates from a human donor with ulcerative colitis or Crohn's disease, or a healthy co-twin of an affected twin (not recorded which). This receptor chain uses TRBV12-3 or TRBV12-4 and TRBJ2-5; TCRdb's D call, TRBD1, is unchecked because there is no DNA. For the CDR3, the sequence is CASSQGQGVRETQYF.